The subject of this entry is one T cell receptor beta chain. This CDR3 region has 13 residues. The junction had 1 base not matched to a gene; V was cut back by 8 bases and J by 4 bases. Germline CDR1 reads WSHSY; CDR2 reads SAAADI. This entry comes from a study of shared clonotypes between healthy human individuals. Some clones are missing from TCRdb's copy, which holds only in-frame ones; the method was immunoSEQ multiplex PCR. The repertoire holds about 460,000 clones, with around 77% as singletons. The sample consisted of PBMCs. V and J are TRBV10-2 and TRBJ2-1, with 11 bases lining up with TRBD2. The TCR originated in a woman aged 35 to 49 in good health. Some clones in this sample may be carry-over from other donors' samples. CDR3 amino acids: CASRLAGYNEQFF. CDR3 nucleotides: TGCGCCAGCCGACTAGCGGGATACAATGAGCAGTTCTTC.